The T cell receptor beta chain described here comes from a study of cytomegalovirus exposure and HLA in healthy donors. Notes on the study in general: Presence/absence results assume similar sequencing depth per donor, which may not hold.

Nominal health characterized the donors when sampled, though unrecorded immune exposures were likely. Note on this clone: Its cognate antigen is unknown.

Use of 60 Vbeta and 13 Jbeta primers characterized the PCR. Using immunoSEQ multiplex PCR, the repertoire was profiled, and TCRdb retains in-frame clones only, with some absent. Among some 120,000 clones listed, 80% were seen once. This TCR came from a man younger than 45 in good health and CMV-seronegative. Material for sequencing was PBMCs.

The CDR3 sequence is CASRFGTNYGYTF. For the CDR3, the DNA is TGTGCCAGCAGGTTCGGGACAAACTATGGCTACACCTTC. This rearrangement joins TRBV28 to TRBJ1-2; D might be TRBD1 (6 bases). Trimming shortened V by 6 bases and J by 2 bases, and 10 bases separated the two germline ends. Germline V gene lookup returns CDR1 MDHEN and CDR2 SYDVKM. This CDR3 comprises 13 residues.